These T cell receptor beta chains were read from a single sample in a study of molecular identifiers for immune sequencing clone quantification. TCRdb reanalysed the PCR reads using MiXCR and keeps one entry per CDR3 protein. The repertoire holds over 600,000 distinct CDR3 sequences, with 20% as singletons. Material: naive CD8+ T cells from blood, with Jurkat cell RNA spiked in. The receptors were sampled from a human donor in good health. Some libraries in this study had Jurkat cell RNA spiked in. Each CDR3 is given with its conserved first and last residue. Fields, in order: D gene, J gene, V gene, clone size, CDR3 DNA, CDR3 protein. The D gene is left open where the match is weak. A clone size is listed for some rows: how often the clone was seen (once, few, many), or a class if it is expanded.

>-|TRBJ1-2|TRBV21-1|many
TGTGCCAGCACCCCCGGGACAGACTTAATCCCCCATAACTATGGCTACACCTTC
CASTPGTDLIPHNYGYTF
>TRBD2|TRBJ2-1|TRBV11-3|once
TGTGCCAGCAGCTCGAGCGGGAGTGAGCAGTCCTTC
CASSSSGSEQSF
>-|TRBJ2-2|TRBV6-2/TRBV6-3|-
TGTGCCAGCAGTCTCACGCCGGACAATGTGGACACCGGGGAGCTGTTTTTT
CASSLTPDNVDTGELFF
>-|TRBJ1-1|TRBV20-1|few
TGCAGTGCTAGGCGAAGCGGGACGGGCACTGAAGCTTTCTTT
CSARRSGTGTEAFF
>TRBD2|TRBJ2-3|TRBV20-1|few
TGCAGTGCCTCCCCAAATTACGTAGCGGGGGGGCCTGTTGTCTCAGATACGCAGTATTTT
CSASPNYVAGGPVVSDTQYF
>-|TRBJ1-5|TRBV7-9|many
TGTGCCAGCAGCTTAGCCCCAGGGGTTGGGAATAGCAATCAGCCCCAGCATTTT
CASSLAPGVGNSNQPQHF
>TRBD2|TRBJ2-7|TRBV20-1|many
TGCAGTGCTAGAGATCGCTCCTCGCCCGCGGGAGGTGGGTCCTACGAGCAGTACTTC
CSARDRSSPAGGGSYEQYF
>-|TRBJ2-5|TRBV7-3|few
TGTGCCAGCAGCTTAAACGCCGCGGAGACCCAGTACTTC
CASSLNAAETQYF
>-|TRBJ2-3|TRBV13|many
TGTGCCAGCAGGGAAACAGACCGGGGGACAGATACGCAGTATTTT
CASRETDRGTDTQYF
>-|TRBJ1-5|TRBV6-2/TRBV6-3|many
TGTGCCAGCAGTTACGGCAGGGCTAGCAATCAGCCCCAGCATTTT
CASSYGRASNQPQHF
>-|TRBJ2-1|TRBV12-3/TRBV12-4|-
TGTGCCAGCAGCCATCCCGGGACTCCTTACAATGAGCAGTTCTTC
CASSHPGTPYNEQFF
>-|TRBJ1-2|TRBV19|few
TGTGCCAGTAGCCCAGATGGGAGGATCTATGGCTACACCTTC
CASSPDGRIYGYTF
>-|TRBJ2-1|TRBV5-6|-
TGTGCCAGCAGCTCCTTGAATTACAATGAGCAGTTCTTC
CASSSLNYNEQFF
>TRBD1|TRBJ1-1|TRBV30|many
TGTGCCTGGAGTCGTGGACAGGGTCGTACTGAAGCTTTCTTT
CAWSRGQGRTEAFF
>TRBD1|TRBJ2-7|TRBV4-3|many
TGCGCCAGCAGCCAGTCCCAGGGGGCCTACGAGCAGTACTTC
CASSQSQGAYEQYF
>-|TRBJ1-2|TRBV7-9|many
TGTGCCAGCAGCTTACAGGAGTTCTATGGCTACACCTTC
CASSLQEFYGYTF
>-|TRBJ2-7|TRBV20-1|many
TGCAGTGCTAGAGCCCTGCCGGACCAATTTGTCTACGAGCAGTACTTC
CSARALPDQFVYEQYF
>-|TRBJ2-7|TRBV2|many
TGTGCCAGCACCATGAACGAATGGGACCCGGACTACGAGCAGTACTTC
CASTMNEWDPDYEQYF
>-|TRBJ2-1|TRBV11-3|-
TGTGCCAGCAGCTTAGTGGAACAGGGCAACGAGCAGTTCTTC
CASSLVEQGNEQFF
>-|TRBJ1-1|TRBV12-3/TRBV12-4|many
TGTGCCAGCAGCTTCGCCGCAGCCTGGAACACTGAAGCTTTCTTT
CASSFAAAWNTEAFF
>-|TRBJ2-7|TRBV27|-
TGTGCCAGCAGTTTGTCAGGACAGATCTACGAGCAGTACTTC
CASSLSGQIYEQYF
>-|TRBJ2-7|TRBV20-1|-
TGCAGTGCTAGAGATCTGGCGCAGGCCTACGAGCAGTACTTC
CSARDLAQAYEQYF
>-|TRBJ2-7|TRBV2|many
TGTGCCAGTAGTAGGACGGCCCTCGTCTACGAGCAGTACTTC
CASSRTALVYEQYF
>-|TRBJ1-5|TRBV6-2/TRBV6-3|-
TGTGCCAGCAGTTCAATATCTAGCAATCAGCCCCAGCATTTT
CASSSISSNQPQHF
>TRBD1|TRBJ1-1|TRBV19|few
TGTGCCAGTAGTATGGGACAGGGGGCGCCGGCTTTCTTT
CASSMGQGAPAFF
>TRBD2|TRBJ2-1|TRBV6-5|many
TGTGCCAGCAGTTACCCGCGGGGGGGCGGGGATGAGCAGTTCTTC
CASSYPRGGGDEQFF
>-|TRBJ1-3|TRBV4-1|-
TGCGCCAGCAGCCAAGATCGGGTGTACGGAAACACCATATATTTT
CASSQDRVYGNTIYF
>-|TRBJ2-3|TRBV25-1|many
TGTGCCAGCAGTGAATGGAGGGGTCGCACAGATACGCAGTATTTT
CASSEWRGRTDTQYF
>-|TRBJ2-3|TRBV12-3/TRBV12-4|few
TGTGCCAGCAGTAACTACACGCGCACAGATACGCAGTATTTT
CASSNYTRTDTQYF
>TRBD2|TRBJ2-1|TRBV11-2|few
TGTGCCAGCAGCTTAGTCGGGGGACTAGCGGGGTACAATGAGCAGTTCTTC
CASSLVGGLAGYNEQFF
>-|TRBJ1-2|TRBV5-6|many
TGTGCCAGCGGTTCAGGATCGTACTATGGCTACACCTTC
CASGSGSYYGYTF
>TRBD1|TRBJ2-5|TRBV28|-
TGTGCCAGCAGACCCGGGCGGGTTTGGACAGGAGAGACCCAGTACTTC
CASRPGRVWTGETQYF
>-|TRBJ2-1|TRBV30|few
TGTGCCTGGATACAGGGGGGGTTCACCTACAATGAGCAGTTCTTC
CAWIQGGFTYNEQFF
>-|TRBJ1-2|TRBV19|-
TGTGCCAGTAGTATCCCAGGGATATATAACTATGGCTACACCTTC
CASSIPGIYNYGYTF
>TRBD1|TRBJ1-1|TRBV4-1|many
TGCGCCAGCAGCAACTCGGTACAGGGGGCGCTTAACACTGAAGCTTTCTTT
CASSNSVQGALNTEAFF
>-|TRBJ2-2|TRBV7-9|many
TGTGCCAGCAGCCCCCGAGTAGCGGAGCTGTTTTTT
CASSPRVAELFF
>TRBD2|TRBJ2-3|TRBV3-1|many
TGTGCCAGCAGCCCGGGACTAGCGGCTACAGATACGCAGTATTTT
CASSPGLAATDTQYF
>TRBD1|TRBJ2-2|TRBV3-1|few
TGTGCCAGCAGCCCCGCCGGGACAGGACTCACCGGGGAGCTGTTTTTT
CASSPAGTGLTGELFF
>-|TRBJ2-7|TRBV25-1|many
TGTGCCAGCAGTGAGGAAGAGCAGTACTTC
CASSEEEQYF
>-|TRBJ2-7|TRBV29-1|many
TGCAGCGTTATGGTGCTAAAAGTGGGATACGAGCAGTACTTC
CSVMVLKVGYEQYF
>-|TRBJ2-1|TRBV5-1|many
TGCGCCAGCAGCTTGGAGGGTATGAGTTCCTACAATGAGCAGTTCTTC
CASSLEGMSSYNEQFF